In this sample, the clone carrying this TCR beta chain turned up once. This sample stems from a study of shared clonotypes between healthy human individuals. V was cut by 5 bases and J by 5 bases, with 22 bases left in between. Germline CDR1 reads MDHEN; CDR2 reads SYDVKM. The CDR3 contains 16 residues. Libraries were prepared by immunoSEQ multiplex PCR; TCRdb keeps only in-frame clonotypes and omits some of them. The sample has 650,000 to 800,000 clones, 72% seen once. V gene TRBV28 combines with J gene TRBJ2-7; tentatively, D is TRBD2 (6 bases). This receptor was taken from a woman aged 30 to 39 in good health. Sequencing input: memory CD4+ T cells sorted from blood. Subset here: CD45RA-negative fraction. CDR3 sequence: CASSPLSAGYLDEQYF. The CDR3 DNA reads TGTGCCAGCAGTCCCCTTTCCGCGGGGTATCTCGACGAGCAGTACTTC.